This T cell receptor (beta chain) was sequenced for a study of blood T cell repertoires in COVID-19. Some clones are missing from TCRdb's copy, which holds only in-frame ones; the method was immunoSEQ multiplex PCR. The table has around 170,000 clones, about 90% seen once; the top ten hold 7%. Germline CDR1 reads SGHNT; CDR2 reads YENEEA. With V trimmed by 0 bases and J by 2 bases, 4 bases remained unmatched. This CDR3 is 16 amino acids long. The sample comprised PBMCs or T cells enriched from blood (not recorded which). This chain links TRBV11-3 with TRBJ2-7, with 10 bases aligning to TRBD2. The origin of this receptor is a woman aged 45-59 years who had recovered from COVID-19. The CDR3 DNA is TGTGCCAGCAGCTTAGATCGAGCGGGAGGGCCCTACGAGCAGTACTTC. Encoded protein: CASSLDRAGGPYEQYF.